The T cell receptor (beta chain) under discussion was sequenced for a study of OX40 agonist ivuxolimab in advanced cancers. The wider study: Ivuxolimab doses were 0.01, 0.1, 0.3, 1.5, 3 or 10 mg/kg every 2 weeks. The study reported partial responses in three patients: one hepatocellular carcinoma, two cutaneous melanoma.

Individuals having autoimmune disease history or systemic immunosuppression were not enrolled. Notes on the study in general: Expanded clones were, on average, more numerous among CD8+ T cells than CD4+.

Assay: immunoSEQ multiplex PCR; the TCRdb copy retains only in-frame clones and omits some. This sample has more than 45,000 clones, with approximately 90% found just once. CDR1 is MNHEY and CDR2 is SVGAGI in the germline V gene. The J segment lost 1 base and the V segment lost 6 bases, leaving 4 bases of the junction unmatched. This CDR3 is 16 amino acids long. Note on this clone: What it binds is unknown.

The chain links TRBV6-5 to TRBJ2-2, with 11 bases matching TRBD2. This TCR was sampled from an adult with an advanced solid tumor such as melanoma, head and neck, liver or kidney cancer. This material consisted of CD4+ or CD8+ T cells sorted from blood, taken in a trial of the OX40 agonist ivuxolimab. The CDR3 DNA reads TGTGCCAGCAGATACGGGACTAGCGGGAACACCGGGGAGCTGTTTTTT. Translating gives CASRYGTSGNTGELFF.